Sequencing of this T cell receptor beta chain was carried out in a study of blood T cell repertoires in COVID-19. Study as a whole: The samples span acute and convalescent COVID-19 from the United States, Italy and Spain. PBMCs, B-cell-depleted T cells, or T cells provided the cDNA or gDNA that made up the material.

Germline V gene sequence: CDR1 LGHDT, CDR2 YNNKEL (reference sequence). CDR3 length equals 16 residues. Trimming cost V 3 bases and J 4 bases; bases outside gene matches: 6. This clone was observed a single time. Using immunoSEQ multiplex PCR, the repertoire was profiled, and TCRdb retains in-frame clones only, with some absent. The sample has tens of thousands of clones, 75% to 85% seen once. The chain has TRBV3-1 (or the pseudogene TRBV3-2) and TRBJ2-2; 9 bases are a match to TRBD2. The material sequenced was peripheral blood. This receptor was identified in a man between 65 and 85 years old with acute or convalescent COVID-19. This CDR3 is CASSQVSGGPTGELFF. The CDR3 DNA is TGTGCCAGCAGCCAGGTTAGCGGGGGCCCCACCGGGGAGCTGTTTTTT.